This is a list of T cell receptor beta chains from one sample in a study of blood T cell repertoires in COVID-19. Method: immunoSEQ multiplex PCR; TCRdb's copy keeps in-frame clones and lacks some. The sample has approximately 150,000 clones; approximately 86% are singletons. Sequencing used peripheral blood. The origin of the receptors is a woman aged 55 to 70 with acute or convalescent COVID-19. CDR3s include the opening cysteine and the closing phenylalanine or tryptophan. D genes are given only for firm matches. Clone sizes are given selectively: once, few, many, or a class where the clone is expanded.

V gene: TRBV2
clone size: -
D gene: TRBD1
J gene: TRBJ2-3
CDR3 DNA: TGTGCCAGCAGGGGGGACAGACTAAGCACAGATACGCAGTATTTT
CDR3 protein: CASRGDRLSTDTQYF

V gene: TRBV3-1/TRBV3-2
clone size: once
D gene: -
J gene: TRBJ2-3
CDR3 DNA: TGTGCCAGCAGCCAAGACGGCGGGGTTAGCACAGATACGCAGTATTTT
CDR3 protein: CASSQDGGVSTDTQYF

V gene: TRBV10-1
clone size: -
D gene: TRBD2
J gene: TRBJ2-1
CDR3 DNA: TGCGCCAGCAGTGAGTCGGGGTTAGCGGGGCGAATTGACAATGAGCAGTTCTTC
CDR3 protein: CASSESGLAGRIDNEQFF

V gene: TRBV25-1
clone size: -
D gene: -
J gene: TRBJ1-3
CDR3 DNA: TGTGCCAGCAGCCGAACAGGCTTGCTCTCTGGAAACACCATATATTTT
CDR3 protein: CASSRTGLLSGNTIYF

V gene: TRBV18
clone size: -
D gene: -
J gene: TRBJ1-1
CDR3 DNA: TGTGCCAGCTCACCACAAGTGGGGGCAGGCCTTTTGAACACTGAAGCTTTCTTT
CDR3 protein: CASSPQVGAGLLNTEAFF

V gene: TRBV28
clone size: -
D gene: TRBD1
J gene: TRBJ1-2
CDR3 DNA: TGTGCCAGCAGTCGACAGGGAATGGTCGCTGGCTACACCTTC
CDR3 protein: CASSRQGMVAGYTF

V gene: TRBV6-6
clone size: -
D gene: -
J gene: TRBJ2-6
CDR3 DNA: TGTGCCAGCAGTTACGGCCCCTCTGGGGCCAACGTCCTGACTTTC
CDR3 protein: CASSYGPSGANVLTF

V gene: TRBV6-5
clone size: -
D gene: TRBD1
J gene: TRBJ2-1
CDR3 DNA: TGTGCCAGCCGAACCAGACAGGGGGCGACGGATGAGCAGTTCTTC
CDR3 protein: CASRTRQGATDEQFF

V gene: TRBV28
clone size: -
D gene: TRBD2
J gene: TRBJ2-2
CDR3 DNA: TGTGCCAGCAGTATTCCGGGGGGAACCGGGGAGCTGTTTTTT
CDR3 protein: CASSIPGGTGELFF

V gene: TRBV3-1/TRBV3-2
clone size: -
D gene: TRBD2
J gene: TRBJ2-3
CDR3 DNA: TGTGCCAGCAGCCGTACTAGCGGGGGGGCTAGCACAGATACGCAGTATTTT
CDR3 protein: CASSRTSGGASTDTQYF

V gene: TRBV30
clone size: -
D gene: -
J gene: TRBJ1-2
CDR3 DNA: TGTGCCTGGAGTGTAACCGGCGGGATAGGCTACACCTTC
CDR3 protein: CAWSVTGGIGYTF

V gene: TRBV7-8
clone size: -
D gene: -
J gene: TRBJ1-5
CDR3 DNA: TGTGCCAGCAGCTTAACCCTGGCAGGGCTTCAGCCCCAGCATTTT
CDR3 protein: CASSLTLAGLQPQHF

V gene: TRBV7-2
clone size: -
D gene: -
J gene: TRBJ1-3
CDR3 DNA: TGTGCCAGCAGCCTAAGGGGAACCGGAAACACCATATATTTT
CDR3 protein: CASSLRGTGNTIYF

V gene: TRBV7-2
clone size: -
D gene: -
J gene: TRBJ1-2
CDR3 DNA: TGTGCCAGCAGCTGGGGGGGCTATGGCTACACCTTC
CDR3 protein: CASSWGGYGYTF

V gene: TRBV13
clone size: -
D gene: -
J gene: TRBJ2-3
CDR3 DNA: TGTGCCAGCAGCTTAACAGGGTTACTCACAGATACGCAGTATTTT
CDR3 protein: CASSLTGLLTDTQYF

V gene: TRBV15
clone size: -
D gene: TRBD1
J gene: TRBJ2-5
CDR3 DNA: TGTGCCACCAGCAGGGACAGGGCGGAGACCCAGTACTTC
CDR3 protein: CATSRDRAETQYF

V gene: TRBV4-2
clone size: -
D gene: TRBD1
J gene: TRBJ1-2
CDR3 DNA: TGTGCCAGCAGCCAAGATGGCAGGGGGGAATATGGCTACACCTTC
CDR3 protein: CASSQDGRGEYGYTF

V gene: TRBV10-1
clone size: -
D gene: -
J gene: TRBJ1-3
CDR3 DNA: TGCGCCAGCAGTGAGTCATACAGCTCTGGAAACACCATATATTTT
CDR3 protein: CASSESYSSGNTIYF

V gene: TRBV13
clone size: -
D gene: TRBD1
J gene: TRBJ2-7
CDR3 DNA: TGTGCCAGCAAGACAGGGATATCCTACGAGCAGTACTTC
CDR3 protein: CASKTGISYEQYF

V gene: TRBV5-1
clone size: -
D gene: -
J gene: TRBJ1-1
CDR3 DNA: TGCGCCAGCAGCTTGAAATTGGCGAACACTGAAGCTTTCTTT
CDR3 protein: CASSLKLANTEAFF

V gene: TRBV27
clone size: -
D gene: -
J gene: TRBJ1-5
CDR3 DNA: TGTGCCAGCATCTTGGGGGGATATGAAGGCAATCAGCCCCAGCATTTT
CDR3 protein: CASILGGYEGNQPQHF

V gene: TRBV9
clone size: -
D gene: TRBD2
J gene: TRBJ2-3
CDR3 DNA: TGTGCCAGCAGCCATGGGACTAGCGGGGGAGATACGCAGTATTTT
CDR3 protein: CASSHGTSGGDTQYF

V gene: TRBV28
clone size: -
D gene: -
J gene: TRBJ2-3
CDR3 DNA: TGTGCCAGCAGTTGGGACTCCCGGATGGAAGATACGCAGTATTTT
CDR3 protein: CASSWDSRMEDTQYF

V gene: TRBV9
clone size: once
D gene: TRBD1
J gene: TRBJ1-1
CDR3 DNA: TGTGCCAGCAGCAAACGACAGGGGTTAGGGGAACTCACTGAAGCTTTCTTT
CDR3 protein: CASSKRQGLGELTEAFF

V gene: TRBV7-9
clone size: -
D gene: -
J gene: TRBJ2-7
CDR3 DNA: TGTGCCAGCAGCTTAGAGTCGGGCTACGAGCAGTACTTC
CDR3 protein: CASSLESGYEQYF

V gene: TRBV14
clone size: -
D gene: TRBD1
J gene: TRBJ2-1
CDR3 DNA: TGTGCCAGCAGCCCACGAACAGGGGGCAGCTACAATGAGCAGTTCTTC
CDR3 protein: CASSPRTGGSYNEQFF

V gene: TRBV6-2/TRBV6-3
clone size: -
D gene: TRBD1
J gene: TRBJ1-1
CDR3 DNA: TGTGCCAGCAGCCCGACAGGGGGCGGCGTGACTGAAGCTTTCTTT
CDR3 protein: CASSPTGGGVTEAFF

V gene: TRBV30
clone size: -
D gene: -
J gene: TRBJ1-2
CDR3 DNA: TGTGCCTGGAGTGGGGCAGCAAACTATGGCTACACCTTC
CDR3 protein: CAWSGAANYGYTF

V gene: TRBV10-3
clone size: -
D gene: TRBD2
J gene: TRBJ2-5
CDR3 DNA: TGTGCCATCAGTGAGTCCTCGGGGGGACAAGAGACCCAGTACTTC
CDR3 protein: CAISESSGGQETQYF

V gene: TRBV9
clone size: -
D gene: -
J gene: TRBJ2-3
CDR3 DNA: TGTGCCAGCAGCGTAGGGGTTGCGGGGGCTAGCACAGATACGCAGTATTTT
CDR3 protein: CASSVGVAGASTDTQYF

V gene: TRBV24-1
clone size: -
D gene: TRBD1
J gene: TRBJ2-7
CDR3 DNA: TGTGCCACCAGTGGACCGGGACCTGGGACAGGGAGTTCCTACGAGCAGTACTTC
CDR3 protein: CATSGPGPGTGSSYEQYF

V gene: TRBV21-1
clone size: -
D gene: -
J gene: TRBJ2-7
CDR3 DNA: TGTGCCAGTTGTAGTGAGTACTCCTACGAGCAGTACTTC
CDR3 protein: CASCSEYSYEQYF